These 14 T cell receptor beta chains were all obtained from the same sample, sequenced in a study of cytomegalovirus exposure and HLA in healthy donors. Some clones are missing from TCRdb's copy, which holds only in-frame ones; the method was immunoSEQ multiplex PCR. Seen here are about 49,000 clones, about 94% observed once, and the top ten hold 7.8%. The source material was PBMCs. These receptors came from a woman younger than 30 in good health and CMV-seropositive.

CDR3 DNA: TGTGCCAGCTCACCAACAGGGGGCCCGAGCAATCAGCCCCAGCATTTT. It translates to CASSPTGGPSNQPQHF. This sequence joins TRBV18 and TRBJ1-5; 9 bases are shared with TRBD1. The germline V gene has CDR1 KGHSH and CDR2 LQKENI. V lost 2 bases, J lost 1 base, and 3 bases stayed unmatched. The CDR3 covers 16 residues.

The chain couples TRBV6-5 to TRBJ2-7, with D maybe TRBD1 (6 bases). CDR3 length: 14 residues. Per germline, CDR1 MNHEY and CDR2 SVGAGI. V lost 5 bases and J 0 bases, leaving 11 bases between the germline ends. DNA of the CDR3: TGTGCCAGCAGTCACCGGGACAACTCCTACGAGCAGTACTTC. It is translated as CASSHRDNSYEQYF.

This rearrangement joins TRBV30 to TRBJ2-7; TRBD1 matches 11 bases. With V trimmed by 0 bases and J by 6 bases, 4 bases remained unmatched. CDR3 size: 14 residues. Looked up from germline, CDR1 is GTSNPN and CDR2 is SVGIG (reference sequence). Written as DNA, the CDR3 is TGTGCCTGGAGTGTACGCGGGACAGGGGGCGAGCAGTACTTC. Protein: CAWSVRGTGGEQYF.

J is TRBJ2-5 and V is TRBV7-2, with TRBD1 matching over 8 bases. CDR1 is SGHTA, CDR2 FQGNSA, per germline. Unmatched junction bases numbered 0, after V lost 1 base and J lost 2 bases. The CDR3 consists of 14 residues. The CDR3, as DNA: TGTGCCAGCAGCTTAGACAGGGGGCAAGAGACCCAGTACTTC. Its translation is CASSLDRGQETQYF.

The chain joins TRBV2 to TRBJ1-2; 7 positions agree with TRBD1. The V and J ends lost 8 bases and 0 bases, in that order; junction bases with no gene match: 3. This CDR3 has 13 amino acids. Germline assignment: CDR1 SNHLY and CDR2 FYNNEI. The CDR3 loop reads CASWDRTNYGYTF. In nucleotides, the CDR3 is TGTGCCAGCTGGGACAGAACTAACTATGGCTACACCTTC.

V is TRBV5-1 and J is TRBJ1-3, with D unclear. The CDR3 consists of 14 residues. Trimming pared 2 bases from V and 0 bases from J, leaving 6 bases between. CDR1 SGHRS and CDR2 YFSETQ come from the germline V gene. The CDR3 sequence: CASSFSSSGNTIYF. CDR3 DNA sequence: TGCGCCAGCAGCTTTTCGAGCTCTGGAAACACCATATATTTT.

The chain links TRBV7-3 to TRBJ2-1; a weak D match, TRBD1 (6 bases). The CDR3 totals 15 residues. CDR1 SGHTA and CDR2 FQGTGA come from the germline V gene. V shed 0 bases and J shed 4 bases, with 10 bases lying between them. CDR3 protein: CASSLTGARYNEQFF. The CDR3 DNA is TGTGCCAGCAGCTTAACGGGGGCGAGGTACAATGAGCAGTTCTTC.

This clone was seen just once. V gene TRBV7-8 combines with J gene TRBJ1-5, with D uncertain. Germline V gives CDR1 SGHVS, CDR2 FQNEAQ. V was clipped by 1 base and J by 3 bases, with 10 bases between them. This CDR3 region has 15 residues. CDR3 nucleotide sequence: TGTGCCAGCAGCTTAGTTGGGCAGATCAATCAGCCCCAGCATTTT. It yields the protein CASSLVGQINQPQHF.

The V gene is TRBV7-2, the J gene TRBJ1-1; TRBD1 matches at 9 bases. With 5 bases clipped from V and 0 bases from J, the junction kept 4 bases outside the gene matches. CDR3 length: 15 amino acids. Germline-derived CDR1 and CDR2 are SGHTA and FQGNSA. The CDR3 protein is CASSRRDRVNTEAFF. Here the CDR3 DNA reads TGTGCCAGCAGCCGCCGGGACAGGGTGAACACTGAAGCTTTCTTT.

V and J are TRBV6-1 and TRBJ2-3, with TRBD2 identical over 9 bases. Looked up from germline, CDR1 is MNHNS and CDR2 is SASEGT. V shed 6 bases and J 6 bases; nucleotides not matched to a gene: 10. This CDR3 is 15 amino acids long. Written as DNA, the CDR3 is TGTGCCAGCAGCGCCCTGGTAGCGGGAGATGATACGCAGTATTTT. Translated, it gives CASSALVAGDDTQYF.

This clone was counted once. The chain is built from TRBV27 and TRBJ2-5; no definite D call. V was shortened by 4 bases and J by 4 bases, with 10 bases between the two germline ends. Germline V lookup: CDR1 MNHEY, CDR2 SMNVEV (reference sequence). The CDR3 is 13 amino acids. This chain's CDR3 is CASSSPYRETQYF. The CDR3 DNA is TGTGCCAGCAGTTCGCCCTACAGAGAGACCCAGTACTTC.

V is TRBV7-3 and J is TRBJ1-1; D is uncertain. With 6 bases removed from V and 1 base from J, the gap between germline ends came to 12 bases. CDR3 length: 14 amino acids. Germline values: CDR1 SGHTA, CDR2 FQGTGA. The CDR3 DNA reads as TGTGCCAGCAGATCGGGAATCGCGAACACTGAAGCTTTCTTT. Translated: CASRSGIANTEAFF.

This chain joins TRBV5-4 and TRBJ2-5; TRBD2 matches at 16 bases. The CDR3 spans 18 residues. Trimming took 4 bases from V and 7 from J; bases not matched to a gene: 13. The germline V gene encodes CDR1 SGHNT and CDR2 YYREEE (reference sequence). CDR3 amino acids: CASSPSGTSGRGFGTQYF. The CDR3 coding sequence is TGTGCCAGCAGCCCCTCCGGGACTAGCGGGAGGGGGTTTGGGACCCAGTACTTC.

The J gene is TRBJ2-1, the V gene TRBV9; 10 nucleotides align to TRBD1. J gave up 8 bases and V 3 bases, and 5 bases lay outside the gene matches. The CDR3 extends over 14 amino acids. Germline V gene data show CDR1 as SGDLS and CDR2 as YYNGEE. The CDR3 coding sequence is TGTGCCAGCAGCGAGACAGGGGGCGAGGATGAGCAGTTCTTC. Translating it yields CASSETGGEDEQFF.